This TCR beta chain was found in a study of cytomegalovirus exposure and HLA in healthy donors. Across the whole study: Per a later analysis, the roughly 700 first-cohort and 110 or so validation repertoires shared one platform.

Of note for this clone: The antigen remains unidentified.

Donors came from a validation cohort of approximately 110 subjects, distinct from the first 666-subject cohort. Study-wide findings and caveats: High sensitivity and specificity were reportedly achieved when the classifier diagnosed cytomegalovirus status. Most TCR sequences showed up rarely, but some public TCRs showed up in many donors.

Libraries were prepared by immunoSEQ multiplex PCR; TCRdb keeps only in-frame clonotypes and omits some of them. The table has approximately 71,000 clones, around 90% seen once. In germline, CDR1 is MNHNS, CDR2 SASEGT. The CDR3 is made up of 14 amino acids. The V end lost 3 bases, the J end lost 4 bases, and 9 bases lay between the germline ends. This sequence was found in a man between 18 and 29 years old in good health and CMV-seronegative. This chain joins TRBV6-1 and TRBJ2-2; D is perhaps TRBD1 (5 bases). The material sequenced was PBMCs. The CDR3 sequence: CASSDRTTTGELFF. The CDR3 DNA reads TGTGCCAGCAGTGATAGGACAACCACCGGGGAGCTGTTTTTT.